This is a list of T cell receptor beta chains from one sample in a study of cytomegalovirus exposure and HLA in healthy donors. Data came from immunoSEQ multiplex PCR; TCRdb stores just in-frame clones and leaves some out. The sample has about 170,000 clones; 82% are singletons. The specimen was PBMCs. The receptor set was obtained from a male donor in good health and CMV-seronegative. Each CDR3 is given with its conserved first and last residue. A D gene is named only where the DNA matches it firmly. Clone size is not always given. Where it is, it says once, few, many or a class for expanded clones.

v_call: TRBV28; clone_size: .; j_call: TRBJ2-7; d_call: .; cdr3_nt: TGTGCCAGCAGTCCGAGCCCCTACGAGCAGTACTTC; cdr3_aa: CASSPSPYEQYF
v_call: TRBV6-5; clone_size: .; j_call: TRBJ2-7; d_call: .; cdr3_nt: TGTGCCAGCTCCGCGGGGACCTACGAGCAGTACTTC; cdr3_aa: CASSAGTYEQYF
v_call: TRBV5-1; clone_size: few; j_call: TRBJ2-1; d_call: TRBD1; cdr3_nt: TGCGCCAGCAGCCCCAATCCCCCAGGGGGCAGGAATGAGCAGTTCTTC; cdr3_aa: CASSPNPPGGRNEQFF
v_call: TRBV11-2; clone_size: .; j_call: TRBJ2-1; d_call: TRBD2; cdr3_nt: TGTGCCAGCAGCTTACTATTAGCGGGAGGGCCGTATGAGCAGTTCTTC; cdr3_aa: CASSLLLAGGPYEQFF
v_call: TRBV7-9; clone_size: .; j_call: TRBJ1-5; d_call: TRBD1; cdr3_nt: TGTGCCAGCAGCTTCCCGGGACAGGGAAATCAGCCCCAGCATTTT; cdr3_aa: CASSFPGQGNQPQHF
v_call: TRBV19; clone_size: .; j_call: TRBJ1-2; d_call: .; cdr3_nt: TGTGCCAGTAGTATCACGCAGGGGACCAATGGCTACACCTTC; cdr3_aa: CASSITQGTNGYTF
v_call: TRBV4-1; clone_size: .; j_call: TRBJ2-1; d_call: .; cdr3_nt: TGCGCCAGCAGCCAAGATAGACTGCCCGGCGGTGAGCAGTTCTTC; cdr3_aa: CASSQDRLPGGEQFF
v_call: TRBV7-9; clone_size: .; j_call: TRBJ1-4; d_call: .; cdr3_nt: TGTGCCAGCAGCACTCTGGGGACTTATAATGAAAAACTGTTTTTT; cdr3_aa: CASSTLGTYNEKLFF
v_call: TRBV12-5; clone_size: .; j_call: TRBJ2-3; d_call: .; cdr3_nt: TGTGCTAGTGGTTTGGTACTGGGTAGCGGAATACTCCGGGGCACAGATACGCAGTATTTT; cdr3_aa: CASGLVLGSGILRGTDTQYF
v_call: TRBV9; clone_size: .; j_call: TRBJ2-2; d_call: .; cdr3_nt: TGTGCCAGCAGCGTCAGCGATCCTTGGACAGCGAACACCGGGGAGCTGTTTTTT; cdr3_aa: CASSVSDPWTANTGELFF
v_call: TRBV5-1; clone_size: few; j_call: TRBJ1-2; d_call: .; cdr3_nt: TGCGCCAGCAGCTTGGGGGCCCCCGATGGCTACACCTTC; cdr3_aa: CASSLGAPDGYTF
v_call: TRBV6-5; clone_size: .; j_call: TRBJ2-5; d_call: .; cdr3_nt: TGTGCCAGCAGGAACAGGGCCCTCCAAGAGACCCAGTACTTC; cdr3_aa: CASRNRALQETQYF
v_call: TRBV11-2; clone_size: few; j_call: TRBJ1-2; d_call: TRBD1; cdr3_nt: TGTGCCAGCAGCTTATCTGGACAGGTCGGCTATGGCTACACCTTC; cdr3_aa: CASSLSGQVGYGYTF
v_call: TRBV27; clone_size: .; j_call: TRBJ1-5; d_call: .; cdr3_nt: TGTGCCAGCAGACCCACAGGCTCTAATCAGCCCCAGCATTTT; cdr3_aa: CASRPTGSNQPQHF
v_call: TRBV6-5; clone_size: .; j_call: TRBJ1-1; d_call: .; cdr3_nt: TGTGCCAGCAGTCCCCGGGGGGACCAGAACACTGAAGCTTTCTTT; cdr3_aa: CASSPRGDQNTEAFF
v_call: TRBV6-5; clone_size: .; j_call: TRBJ1-5; d_call: .; cdr3_nt: TGTGCCAGCAGTTTGGGGGGATATAGCAATCAGCCCCAGCATTTT; cdr3_aa: CASSLGGYSNQPQHF
v_call: TRBV9; clone_size: .; j_call: TRBJ2-3; d_call: .; cdr3_nt: TGTGCCAGCAGCGGGGCGCCAGATACGCAGTATTTT; cdr3_aa: CASSGAPDTQYF